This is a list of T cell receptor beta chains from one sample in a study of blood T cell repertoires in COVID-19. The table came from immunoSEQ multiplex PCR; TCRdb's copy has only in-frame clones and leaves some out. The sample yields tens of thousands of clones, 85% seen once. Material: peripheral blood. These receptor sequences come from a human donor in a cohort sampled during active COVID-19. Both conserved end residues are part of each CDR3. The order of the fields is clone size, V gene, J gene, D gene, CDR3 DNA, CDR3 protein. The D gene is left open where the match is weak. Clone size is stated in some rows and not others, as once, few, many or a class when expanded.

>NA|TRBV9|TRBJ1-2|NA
TGTGCCAGCAGCGGGGCTGGCTACACCTTC
CASSGAGYTF
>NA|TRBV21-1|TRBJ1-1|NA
TGTGCCAGCAGAGGGAAGGGGACAGGGGGATTGAACACTGAAGCTTTCTTT
CASRGKGTGGLNTEAFF
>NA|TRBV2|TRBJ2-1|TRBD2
TGTGCCAGCAGTGTACTAGCGGGAGGGATGGATGAGCAGTTCTTC
CASSVLAGGMDEQFF
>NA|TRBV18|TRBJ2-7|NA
TGTGCCAGCTCACTGAACCAGGGGTACTACGAGCAGTACTTC
CASSLNQGYYEQYF
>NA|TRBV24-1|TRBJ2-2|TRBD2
TGTGCCACCAGTGAAGCGGGAGGGCCGAACACCGGGGAGCTGTTTTTT
CATSEAGGPNTGELFF
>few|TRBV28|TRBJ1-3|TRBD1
TGTGCCAGCAGTCCTTCGGGACAGCAATTCTCTGGAAACACCATATATTTT
CASSPSGQQFSGNTIYF
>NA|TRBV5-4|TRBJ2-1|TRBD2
TGTGCCAGCAGCTTGGATCCTAGCGGGAGTCTTTACAATGAGCAGTTCTTC
CASSLDPSGSLYNEQFF
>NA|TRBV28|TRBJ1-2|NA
TGTGCCATCCCTGGCCGGGACACCGCCTCCGGCTACACCTTC
CAIPGRDTASGYTF
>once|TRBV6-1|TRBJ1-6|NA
TGTGCCAGCAGTGAAGGACTTTATAATTCACCCCTCCACTTT
CASSEGLYNSPLHF
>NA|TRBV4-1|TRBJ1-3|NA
TGCGCCAGCAGCCAAGATCGAACGACGGGTGGAAACACCATATATTTT
CASSQDRTTGGNTIYF
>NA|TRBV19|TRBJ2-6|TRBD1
TGTGCCAGTCCCTGCCGGGACAGAGGCTCTGGGGCCAACGTCCTGACTTTC
CASPCRDRGSGANVLTF
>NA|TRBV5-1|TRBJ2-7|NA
TGCGCCAGCAGCTTAGTTGCGGCGGCCAGGGGTTCCTACGAGCAGTACTTC
CASSLVAAARGSYEQYF
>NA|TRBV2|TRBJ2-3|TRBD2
TGTGCCAGCAGAATTGGACTAGTCAAAAATACGCAGTATTTT
CASRIGLVKNTQYF
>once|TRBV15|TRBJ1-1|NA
TGTGCCACCAGCAGAGACGGCACTGAAGCTTTCTTT
CATSRDGTEAFF
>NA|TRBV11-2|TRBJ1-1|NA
TGTGCCAGCAGCTTTTCGGAACTACAGGGTGGGACTGAAGCTTTCTTT
CASSFSELQGGTEAFF
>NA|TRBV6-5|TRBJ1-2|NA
TGTGCCAGCAGTACGGGGACATCTAACTATGGCTACACCTTC
CASSTGTSNYGYTF
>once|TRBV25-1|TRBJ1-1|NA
TGTGCCAAACCGGACAGTTTCTTATTCGCTGAAGCTTTCTTT
CAKPDSFLFAEAFF
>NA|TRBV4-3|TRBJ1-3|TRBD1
TGCGCCAGCAGCCAAGAATGGACAGGCGGAAACACCATATATTTT
CASSQEWTGGNTIYF
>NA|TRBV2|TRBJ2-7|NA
TGTGCCAGCAGTGAGAGGATCTGGTTGACCTACGAGCAGTACTTC
CASSERIWLTYEQYF
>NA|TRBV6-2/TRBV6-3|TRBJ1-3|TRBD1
TGTGCCAGCAGTTGGGCGACAGGGTCTGGAAACACCATATATTTT
CASSWATGSGNTIYF
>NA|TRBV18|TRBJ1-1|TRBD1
TGTGCCAGCAGGGGGCAGACGAACACTGAAGCTTTCTTT
CASRGQTNTEAFF
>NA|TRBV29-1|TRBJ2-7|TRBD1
TGCAGCGTCCGCCGTAGACAGGGCACCTACGAGCAGTACTTC
CSVRRRQGTYEQYF
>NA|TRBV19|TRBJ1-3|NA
TGTGCCAGTAGCCCCCGGGGGGCAGTTGGAAACACCATATATTTT
CASSPRGAVGNTIYF
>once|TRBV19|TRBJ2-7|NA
TGTGCCAGTAGCCCAGGATACGAGCAGTACTTC
CASSPGYEQYF
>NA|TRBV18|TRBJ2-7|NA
TGTGCCAGCTCACCACCAGGGGACACTGAGCAGTACTTC
CASSPPGDTEQYF
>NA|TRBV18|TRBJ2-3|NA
TGTGCCAGCTCACCCGACAGTATCACAGATACGCAGTATTTT
CASSPDSITDTQYF
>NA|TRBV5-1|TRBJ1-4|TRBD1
TGCGCCAGCAGCGCACAGGGGGCAGCTAATGAAAAACTGTTTTTT
CASSAQGAANEKLFF
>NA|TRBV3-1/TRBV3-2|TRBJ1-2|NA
TGTGCCAGCAGCCCGGGGGGATATGGCTACACCTTC
CASSPGGYGYTF
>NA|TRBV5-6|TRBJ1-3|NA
TGTGCCAGCAGCTTGTCCCCCAGGGCTGGAAACACCATATATTTT
CASSLSPRAGNTIYF
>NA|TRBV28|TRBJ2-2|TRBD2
TGTGCCAGCAGTTTATGGCTAGCGGGGACCGGGGAGCTGTTTTTT
CASSLWLAGTGELFF
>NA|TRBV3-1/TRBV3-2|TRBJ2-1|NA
TGTGCCAGCAGCCCAACCAGCGGCCCCGGATACAATGAGCAGTTCTTC
CASSPTSGPGYNEQFF
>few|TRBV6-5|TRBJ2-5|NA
TGTGCCAGCAGTTACCTCCTGGAGACCCAGTACTTC
CASSYLLETQYF
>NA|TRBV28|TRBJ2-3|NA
TGTGCCAGCAGTTTCCCCGACTCGACAGATACGCAGTATTTT
CASSFPDSTDTQYF
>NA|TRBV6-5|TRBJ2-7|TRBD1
TGTGCCAGCAGTCCCTTGACAGGGTTGGGCTACGAGCAGTACTTC
CASSPLTGLGYEQYF
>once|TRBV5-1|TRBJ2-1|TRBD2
TGCGCCAGCAGCTTGGAACTAGCGGTAGACAATGAGCAGTTCTTC
CASSLELAVDNEQFF
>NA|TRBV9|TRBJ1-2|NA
TGTGCCAGCAGCGTAGCTGGGGAGGGGCAGGGTCGCGGGTCTGGCTACACCTTC
CASSVAGEGQGRGSGYTF
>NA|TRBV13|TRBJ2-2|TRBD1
TGTGCCAGCAGCCCACAGGGGAGTACTAACACCGGGGAGCTGTTTTTT
CASSPQGSTNTGELFF
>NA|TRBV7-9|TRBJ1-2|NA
TGTGCCAGCAGCTTAGAGACAAAACCTCATGGCTACACCTTC
CASSLETKPHGYTF
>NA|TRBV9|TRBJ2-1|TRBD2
TGTGCCAGCAGCGTAGCCGGACTAGCGGGAGGTCTCGGCGATGAGCAGTTCTTC
CASSVAGLAGGLGDEQFF
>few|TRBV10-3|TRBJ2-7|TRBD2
TGTGCCATCAGTGATGGGCGGGAGGTCTACGAGCAGTACTTC
CAISDGREVYEQYF
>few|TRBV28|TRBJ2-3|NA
TGTGCCAGCAGTTTGGGGGGACTTAGCACAGATACGCAGTATTTT
CASSLGGLSTDTQYF
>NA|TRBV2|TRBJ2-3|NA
TGTGCCAGCAATCGTAGGACAAAAGGCACAGATACGCAGTATTTT
CASNRRTKGTDTQYF
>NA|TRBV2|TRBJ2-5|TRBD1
TGTGCCAGCAGTGAAAAGGGGGCAGTCGGGGAGACCCAGTACTTC
CASSEKGAVGETQYF
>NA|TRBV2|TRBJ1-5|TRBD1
TGTGCCAGCAGTGAAGCGCACAGGGGAGGCAATCAGCCCCAGCATTTT
CASSEAHRGGNQPQHF
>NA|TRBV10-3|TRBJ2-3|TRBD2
TGTGCCATCTCCGGGACTAGCGGGAGCGATACGCAGTATTTT
CAISGTSGSDTQYF
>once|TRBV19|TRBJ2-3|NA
TGTGCCAGTAGTCTAGTCCACATCACAGATACGCAGTATTTT
CASSLVHITDTQYF
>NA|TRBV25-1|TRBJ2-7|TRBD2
TGTGCCAGCAGTGCGGGGGGGCCCTACGAGCAGTACTTC
CASSAGGPYEQYF
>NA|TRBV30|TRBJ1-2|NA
TGTGCCTCCCCAGGGGAGTACTATGGCTACACCTTC
CASPGEYYGYTF
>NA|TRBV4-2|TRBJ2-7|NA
TGTGCCAGCAGCCAAGATCTGGGCAGGGGTGGGGAGCAGTACTTC
CASSQDLGRGGEQYF
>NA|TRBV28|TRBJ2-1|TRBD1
TGTGCCAGCAGTTTTCCCGTCGGACAGGGGAGATTTGAGCAGTTCTTC
CASSFPVGQGRFEQFF
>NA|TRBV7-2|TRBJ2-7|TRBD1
TGTGCCAGCAGCTTAAACAGGGGGGACTACGAGCAGTACTTC
CASSLNRGDYEQYF
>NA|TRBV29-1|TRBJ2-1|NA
TGCAGCGGCAGGGGTTCCTACAATGAGCAGTTCTTC
CSGRGSYNEQFF
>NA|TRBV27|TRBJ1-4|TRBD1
TGTGCCAGCAGTTTATGGACAGGGGGCGCGTCTAATGAAAAACTGTTTTTT
CASSLWTGGASNEKLFF
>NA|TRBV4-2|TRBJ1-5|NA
TGTGCCAGCAGCCAAGGAGGGAATAGCAATCAGCCCCAGCATTTT
CASSQGGNSNQPQHF
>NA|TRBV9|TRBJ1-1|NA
TGTGCCAGCAGCGTAGCCGTGCAGGGGACTGAAGCTTTCTTT
CASSVAVQGTEAFF
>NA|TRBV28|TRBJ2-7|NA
TGTGCCAGCAGTACACGGACAGTCGGCGAGCAGTACTTC
CASSTRTVGEQYF
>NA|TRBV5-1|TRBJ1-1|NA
TGCGCCAGCAGCTTGGGGGCCACAGGGTCGGGCACTGAAGCTTTCTTT
CASSLGATGSGTEAFF
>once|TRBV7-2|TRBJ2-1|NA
TGTGCCAGCAGCTCCGGAGGATCCAAAGGAGGAAATGAGCAGTTCTTC
CASSSGGSKGGNEQFF